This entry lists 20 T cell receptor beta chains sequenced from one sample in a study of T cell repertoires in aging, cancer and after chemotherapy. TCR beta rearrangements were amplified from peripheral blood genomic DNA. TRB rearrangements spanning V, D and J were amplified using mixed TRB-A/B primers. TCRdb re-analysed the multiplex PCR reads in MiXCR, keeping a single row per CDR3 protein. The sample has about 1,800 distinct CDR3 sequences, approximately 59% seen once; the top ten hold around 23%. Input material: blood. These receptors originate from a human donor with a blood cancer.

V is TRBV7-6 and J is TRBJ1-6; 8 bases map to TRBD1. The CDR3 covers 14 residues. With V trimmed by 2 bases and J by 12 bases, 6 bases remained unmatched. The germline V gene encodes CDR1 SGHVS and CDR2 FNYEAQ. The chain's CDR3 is CASSLQGAYLPLHF. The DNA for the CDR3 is TGTGCCAGCAGCTTACAGGGGGCCTATTTACCCCTCCACTTT.

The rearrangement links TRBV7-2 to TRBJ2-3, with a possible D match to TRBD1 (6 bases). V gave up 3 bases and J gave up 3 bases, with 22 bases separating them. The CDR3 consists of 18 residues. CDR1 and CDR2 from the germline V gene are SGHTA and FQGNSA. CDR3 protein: CASSFGLNRVPRTDTQYF. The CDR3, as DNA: TGTGCCAGCAGCTTCGGCCTCAACAGGGTGCCCCGTACAGATACGCAGTATTTT. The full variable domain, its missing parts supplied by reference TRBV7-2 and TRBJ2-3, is GAGVSQSPSNKVTEKGKDVELRCDPISGHTALYWYRQSLGQGLEFLIYFQGNSAPDKSGLPSDRFSAERTGGSVSTLTIQRTQQEDSAVYLCASSFGLNRVPRTDTQYFGPGTRLTVL.

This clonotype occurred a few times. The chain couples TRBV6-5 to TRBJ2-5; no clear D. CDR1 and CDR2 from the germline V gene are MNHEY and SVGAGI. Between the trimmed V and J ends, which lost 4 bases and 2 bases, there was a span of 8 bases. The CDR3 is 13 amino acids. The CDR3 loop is CASSFDPQETQYF. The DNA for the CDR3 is TGTGCCAGCAGTTTCGACCCGCAAGAGACCCAGTACTTC.

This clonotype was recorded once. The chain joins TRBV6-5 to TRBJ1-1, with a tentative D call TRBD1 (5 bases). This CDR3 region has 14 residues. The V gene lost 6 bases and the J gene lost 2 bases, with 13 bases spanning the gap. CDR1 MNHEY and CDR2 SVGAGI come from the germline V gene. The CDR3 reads CASRKDILNTEAFF. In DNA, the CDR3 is TGTGCCAGCAGAAAGGACATCCTAAACACTGAAGCTTTCTTT.

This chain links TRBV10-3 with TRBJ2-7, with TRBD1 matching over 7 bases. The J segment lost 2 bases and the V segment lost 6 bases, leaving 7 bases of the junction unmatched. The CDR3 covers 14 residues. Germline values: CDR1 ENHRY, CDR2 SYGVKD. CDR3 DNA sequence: TGTGCCATCAGCGCAGGGGGTTCGGCCTACGAGCAGTACTTC. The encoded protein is CAISAGGSAYEQYF.

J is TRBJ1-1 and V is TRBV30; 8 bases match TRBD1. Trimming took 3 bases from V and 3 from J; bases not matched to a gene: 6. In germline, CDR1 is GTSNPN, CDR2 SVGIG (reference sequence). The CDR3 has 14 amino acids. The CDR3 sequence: CAWRRDRGHTEAFF. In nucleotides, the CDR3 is TGTGCCTGGAGACGCGACAGGGGACACACTGAAGCTTTCTTT.

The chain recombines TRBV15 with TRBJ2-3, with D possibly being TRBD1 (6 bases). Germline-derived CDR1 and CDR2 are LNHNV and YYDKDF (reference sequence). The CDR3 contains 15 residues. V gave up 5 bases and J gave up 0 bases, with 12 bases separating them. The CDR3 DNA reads TGTGCCACCAGCTTCTACGGGACAAGCACAGATACGCAGTATTTT. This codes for CATSFYGTSTDTQYF. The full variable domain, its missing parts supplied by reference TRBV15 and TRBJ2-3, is DAMVIQNPRYQVTQFGKPVTLSCSQTLNHNVMYWYQQKSSQAPKLLFHYYDKDFNNEADTPDNFQSRRPNTSFCFLDIRSPGLGDTAMYLCATSFYGTSTDTQYFGPGTRLTVL.

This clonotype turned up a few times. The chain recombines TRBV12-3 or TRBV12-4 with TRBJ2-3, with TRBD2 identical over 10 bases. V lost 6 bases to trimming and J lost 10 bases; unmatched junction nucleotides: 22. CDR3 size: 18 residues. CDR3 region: CASSPSGSRADTRTAQYF. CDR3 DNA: TGTGCCAGCAGCCCTAGCGGGAGTCGGGCAGATACGAGAACGGCGCAGTATTTT.

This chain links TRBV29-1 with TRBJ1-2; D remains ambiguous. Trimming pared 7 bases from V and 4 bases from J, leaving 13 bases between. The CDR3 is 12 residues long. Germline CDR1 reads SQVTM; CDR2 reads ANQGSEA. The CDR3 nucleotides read TGCAGCGCCGCTCCACGAGGCTATGGCTACACCTTC. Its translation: CSAAPRGYGYTF.

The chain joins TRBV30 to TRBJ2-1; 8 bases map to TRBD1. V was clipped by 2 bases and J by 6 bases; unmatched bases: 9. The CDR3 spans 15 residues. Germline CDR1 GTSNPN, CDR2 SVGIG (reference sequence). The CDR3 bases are TGTGCCTGGAGTCCCAAGGGGACAGGTAGCAATGAGCAGTTCTTC. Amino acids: CAWSPKGTGSNEQFF.

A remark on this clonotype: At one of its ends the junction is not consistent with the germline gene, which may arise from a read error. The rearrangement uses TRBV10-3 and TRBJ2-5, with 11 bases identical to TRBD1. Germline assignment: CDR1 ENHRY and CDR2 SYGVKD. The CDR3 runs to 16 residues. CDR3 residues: CASSDGQGASLETQYF. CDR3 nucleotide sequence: TGTGCCAGCAGTGATGGACAGGGGGCCTCTCTGGAGACCCAGTACTTC.

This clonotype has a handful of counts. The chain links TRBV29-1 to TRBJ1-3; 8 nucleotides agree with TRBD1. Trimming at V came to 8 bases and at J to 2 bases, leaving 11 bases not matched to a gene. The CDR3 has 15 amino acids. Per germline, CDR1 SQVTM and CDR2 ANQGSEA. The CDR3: CSIRQGIAAGNTIYF. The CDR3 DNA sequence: TGCAGCATACGACAGGGGATCGCGGCTGGAAACACCATATATTTT.

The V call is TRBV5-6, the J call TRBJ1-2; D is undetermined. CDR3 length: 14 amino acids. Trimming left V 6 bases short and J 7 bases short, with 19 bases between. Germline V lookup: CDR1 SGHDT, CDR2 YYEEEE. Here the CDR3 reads CASTQGGYGPGYTF. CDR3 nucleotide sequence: TGTGCCAGCACCCAAGGAGGTTATGGCCCTGGCTACACCTTC.

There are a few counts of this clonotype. The CDR3 DNA reads as TGCAGCGTTACGGGACTAGCGGGAGGCGAGCAGTACTTC. It is translated as CSVTGLAGGEQYF. The gene calls are TRBV29-1 and TRBJ2-7; 15 bases line up with TRBD2. The junction had 2 bases not matched to a gene; V was cut back by 5 bases and J by 6 bases. Germline V gives CDR1 SQVTM, CDR2 ANQGSEA. This CDR3 spans 13 amino acids.

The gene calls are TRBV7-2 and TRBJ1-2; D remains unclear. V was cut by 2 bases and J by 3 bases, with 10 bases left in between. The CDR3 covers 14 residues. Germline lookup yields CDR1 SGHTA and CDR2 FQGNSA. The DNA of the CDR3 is TGTGCCAGCAGCTTACGGCTCGGGGACTATGGCTACACCTTC. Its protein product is CASSLRLGDYGYTF. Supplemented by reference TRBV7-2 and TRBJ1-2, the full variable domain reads GAGVSQSPSNKVTEKGKDVELRCDPISGHTALYWYRQSLGQGLEFLIYFQGNSAPDKSGLPSDRFSAERTGGSVSTLTIQRTQQEDSAVYLCASSLRLGDYGYTFGSGTRLTVV.

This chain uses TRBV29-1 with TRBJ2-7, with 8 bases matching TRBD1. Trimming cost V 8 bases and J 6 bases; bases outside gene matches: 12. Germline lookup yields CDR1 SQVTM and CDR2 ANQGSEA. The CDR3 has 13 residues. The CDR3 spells CSPGVTGALEQYF. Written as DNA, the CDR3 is TGCAGCCCGGGGGTGACAGGGGCCCTCGAGCAGTACTTC.

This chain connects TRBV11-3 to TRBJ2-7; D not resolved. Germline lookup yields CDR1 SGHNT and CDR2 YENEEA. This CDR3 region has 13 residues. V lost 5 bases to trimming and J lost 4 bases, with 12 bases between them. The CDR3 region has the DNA TGTGCCAGCAGCCTCCCGCTGGGGTACGAGCAGTACTTC. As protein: CASSLPLGYEQYF.

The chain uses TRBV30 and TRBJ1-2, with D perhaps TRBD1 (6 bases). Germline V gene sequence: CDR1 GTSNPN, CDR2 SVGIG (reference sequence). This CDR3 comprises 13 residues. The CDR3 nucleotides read TGTGCAATCAGGCCGGGGGCAGGCTATGGCTACACCTTC. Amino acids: CAIRPGAGYGYTF.

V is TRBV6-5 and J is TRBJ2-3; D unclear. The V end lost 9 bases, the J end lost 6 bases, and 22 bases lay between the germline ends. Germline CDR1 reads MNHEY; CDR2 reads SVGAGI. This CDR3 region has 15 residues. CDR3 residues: CASSISQSGSDTQYF. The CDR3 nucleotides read TGTGCCAGTAGTATATCGCAGTCCGGCAGCGATACGCAGTATTTT.

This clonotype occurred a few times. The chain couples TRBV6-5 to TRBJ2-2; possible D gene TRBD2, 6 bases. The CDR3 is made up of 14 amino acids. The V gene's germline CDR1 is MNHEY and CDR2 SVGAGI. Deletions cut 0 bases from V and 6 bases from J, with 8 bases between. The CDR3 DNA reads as TGTGCCAGCAGTTACTCAACTAGCCCCGGGGAGCTGTTTTTT. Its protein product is CASSYSTSPGELFF.